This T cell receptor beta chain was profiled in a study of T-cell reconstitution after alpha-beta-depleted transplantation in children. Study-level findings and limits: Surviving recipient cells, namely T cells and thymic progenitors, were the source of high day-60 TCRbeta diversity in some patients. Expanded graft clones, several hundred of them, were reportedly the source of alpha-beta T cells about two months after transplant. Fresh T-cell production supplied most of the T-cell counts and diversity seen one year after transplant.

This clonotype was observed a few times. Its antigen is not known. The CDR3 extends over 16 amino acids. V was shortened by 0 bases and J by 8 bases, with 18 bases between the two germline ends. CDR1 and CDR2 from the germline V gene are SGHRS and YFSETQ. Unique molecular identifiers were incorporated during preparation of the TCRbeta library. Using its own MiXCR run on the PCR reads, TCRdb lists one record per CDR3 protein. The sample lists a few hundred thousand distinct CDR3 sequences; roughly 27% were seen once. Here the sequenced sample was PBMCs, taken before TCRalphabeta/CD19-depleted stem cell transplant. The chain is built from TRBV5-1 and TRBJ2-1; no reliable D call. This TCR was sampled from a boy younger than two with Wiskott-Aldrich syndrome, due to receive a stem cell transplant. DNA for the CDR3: TGCGCCAGCAGCTTGGAGGCTGTTGCGCGAAGGTATGAGCAGTTCTTC. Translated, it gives CASSLEAVARRYEQFF.